A selection of T cell receptor beta chains follows, all from one sample in a study of cytomegalovirus exposure and HLA in healthy donors. Data came from immunoSEQ multiplex PCR; TCRdb stores just in-frame clones and leaves some out. In the table there are about 140,000 clones, 76% of which are singletons. Material: PBMCs. Source of these receptors: a man aged 18 to 30 in good health and CMV-seronegative. CDR3s include the opening cysteine and the closing phenylalanine or tryptophan. D genes are given only for firm matches. Clone size, where shown, is once, few, many, or a class for clones that have expanded.

clone_size: NA; v_call: TRBV27; j_call: TRBJ1-1; d_call: NA; cdr3_nt: TGTGCCAGCAGTACAGGGTTTACTGAAGCTTTCTTT; cdr3_aa: CASSTGFTEAFF
clone_size: NA; v_call: TRBV6-1; j_call: TRBJ2-7; d_call: TRBD1; cdr3_nt: TGTGCCAGCGGAGGGACAGGTTTCTACGAGCAGTACTTC; cdr3_aa: CASGGTGFYEQYF
clone_size: once; v_call: TRBV5-4; j_call: TRBJ2-5; d_call: TRBD2; cdr3_nt: TGTGCCAGCAGCTTGGGGGGGGGACAAGAGACCCAGTACTTC; cdr3_aa: CASSLGGGQETQYF
clone_size: NA; v_call: TRBV18; j_call: TRBJ2-5; d_call: NA; cdr3_nt: TGTGCCAGCTCACCCCCAGGGCCCGAAGAGACCCAGTACTTC; cdr3_aa: CASSPPGPEETQYF
clone_size: NA; v_call: TRBV27; j_call: TRBJ2-7; d_call: TRBD1; cdr3_nt: TGTGCCAGCAGTTTGTATCCGGGACAGGGATACGAGCAGTACTTC; cdr3_aa: CASSLYPGQGYEQYF
clone_size: NA; v_call: TRBV25-1; j_call: TRBJ1-1; d_call: NA; cdr3_nt: TGTGCCAGCAGTGACCAGGGACGGGGGAAAACTGAAGCTTTCTTT; cdr3_aa: CASSDQGRGKTEAFF
clone_size: NA; v_call: TRBV5-1; j_call: TRBJ2-7; d_call: TRBD1; cdr3_nt: TGCGCCAGCAGCAGATACTCGAAAACTTCCGGGACAGCTGACTCCTACGAGCAGTACTTC; cdr3_aa: CASSRYSKTSGTADSYEQYF
clone_size: NA; v_call: TRBV4-2; j_call: TRBJ2-3; d_call: TRBD2; cdr3_nt: TGTGCCAGCAGCCGAACCGGACTAGCGGGGTACGCAGATACGCAGTATTTT; cdr3_aa: CASSRTGLAGYADTQYF
clone_size: NA; v_call: TRBV23-1; j_call: TRBJ2-1; d_call: NA; cdr3_nt: TGCGCCAGCAGTCACGCGGGGACTAATGAGCAGTTCTTC; cdr3_aa: CASSHAGTNEQFF
clone_size: once; v_call: TRBV6-1; j_call: TRBJ2-2; d_call: TRBD2; cdr3_nt: TGTGCCAGCAGTGAACTGACTAGCGGGGGGTGGAACACCGGGGAGCTGTTTTTT; cdr3_aa: CASSELTSGGWNTGELFF
clone_size: NA; v_call: TRBV18; j_call: TRBJ2-3; d_call: TRBD2; cdr3_nt: TGTGCCAGCTCCCTGACCAAGCGGGGGACCACAGATACGCAGTATTTT; cdr3_aa: CASSLTKRGTTDTQYF
clone_size: NA; v_call: TRBV5-4; j_call: TRBJ1-1; d_call: NA; cdr3_nt: TGTGCCAGCAGCTTAGACAGGAACCTGAACACTGAAGCTTTCTTT; cdr3_aa: CASSLDRNLNTEAFF
clone_size: NA; v_call: TRBV7-8; j_call: TRBJ1-5; d_call: NA; cdr3_nt: TGTGCCAGCCACCCAGGCGCCACGAGCAATCAGCCCCAGCATTTT; cdr3_aa: CASHPGATSNQPQHF
clone_size: NA; v_call: TRBV6-5; j_call: TRBJ1-1; d_call: NA; cdr3_nt: TGTGCCAGCAAGGCAGGGTGGATGAACACTGAAGCTTTCTTT; cdr3_aa: CASKAGWMNTEAFF
clone_size: few; v_call: TRBV30; j_call: TRBJ2-7; d_call: TRBD1; cdr3_nt: TGTGCCTGGAGTGTAGGGGGCCAATTCGGAAAAGGGTACTTC; cdr3_aa: CAWSVGGQFGKGYF
clone_size: NA; v_call: TRBV2; j_call: TRBJ1-2; d_call: TRBD1; cdr3_nt: TGTGCCAGCAGGGGACAGGGAAACTATGGCTACACCTTC; cdr3_aa: CASRGQGNYGYTF
clone_size: NA; v_call: TRBV10-2; j_call: TRBJ2-7; d_call: NA; cdr3_nt: TGCGCCAGCGGGGCTGGGGGGAACTCCTACGAGCAGTACTTC; cdr3_aa: CASGAGGNSYEQYF
clone_size: once; v_call: TRBV7-8; j_call: TRBJ2-7; d_call: TRBD1; cdr3_nt: TGTGCCAGCACCAGCGACAGGGGGTACGAGCAGTACTTC; cdr3_aa: CASTSDRGYEQYF
clone_size: NA; v_call: TRBV10-3; j_call: TRBJ2-3; d_call: NA; cdr3_nt: TGTGCCATCAGTGTAGGCGGCAGCACAGATACGCAGTATTTT; cdr3_aa: CAISVGGSTDTQYF
clone_size: NA; v_call: TRBV7-9; j_call: TRBJ1-2; d_call: NA; cdr3_nt: TGTGCCAGCAGCCTGACACACCCAGGGGTCTACACCTTC; cdr3_aa: CASSLTHPGVYTF
clone_size: NA; v_call: TRBV6-5; j_call: TRBJ2-5; d_call: TRBD1; cdr3_nt: TGTGCCAGCACCCGGGACAGTACTCAAGAGCAGTACTTC; cdr3_aa: CASTRDSTQEQYF
clone_size: NA; v_call: TRBV12-5; j_call: TRBJ2-1; d_call: TRBD1; cdr3_nt: TGTGCTAGTGGCAAGGACAGGGAAGGCAATGAGCAGTTCTTC; cdr3_aa: CASGKDREGNEQFF